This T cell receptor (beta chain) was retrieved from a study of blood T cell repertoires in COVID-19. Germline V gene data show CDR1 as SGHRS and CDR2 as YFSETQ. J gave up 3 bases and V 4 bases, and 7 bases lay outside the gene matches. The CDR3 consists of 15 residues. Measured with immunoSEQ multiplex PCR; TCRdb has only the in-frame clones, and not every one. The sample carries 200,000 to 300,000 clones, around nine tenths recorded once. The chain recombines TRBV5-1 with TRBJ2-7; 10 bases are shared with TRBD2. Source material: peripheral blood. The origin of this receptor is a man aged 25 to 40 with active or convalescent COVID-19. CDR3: CASSINSGGNYEQYF. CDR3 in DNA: TGCGCCAGCAGCATAAATAGCGGGGGGAACTACGAGCAGTACTTC.